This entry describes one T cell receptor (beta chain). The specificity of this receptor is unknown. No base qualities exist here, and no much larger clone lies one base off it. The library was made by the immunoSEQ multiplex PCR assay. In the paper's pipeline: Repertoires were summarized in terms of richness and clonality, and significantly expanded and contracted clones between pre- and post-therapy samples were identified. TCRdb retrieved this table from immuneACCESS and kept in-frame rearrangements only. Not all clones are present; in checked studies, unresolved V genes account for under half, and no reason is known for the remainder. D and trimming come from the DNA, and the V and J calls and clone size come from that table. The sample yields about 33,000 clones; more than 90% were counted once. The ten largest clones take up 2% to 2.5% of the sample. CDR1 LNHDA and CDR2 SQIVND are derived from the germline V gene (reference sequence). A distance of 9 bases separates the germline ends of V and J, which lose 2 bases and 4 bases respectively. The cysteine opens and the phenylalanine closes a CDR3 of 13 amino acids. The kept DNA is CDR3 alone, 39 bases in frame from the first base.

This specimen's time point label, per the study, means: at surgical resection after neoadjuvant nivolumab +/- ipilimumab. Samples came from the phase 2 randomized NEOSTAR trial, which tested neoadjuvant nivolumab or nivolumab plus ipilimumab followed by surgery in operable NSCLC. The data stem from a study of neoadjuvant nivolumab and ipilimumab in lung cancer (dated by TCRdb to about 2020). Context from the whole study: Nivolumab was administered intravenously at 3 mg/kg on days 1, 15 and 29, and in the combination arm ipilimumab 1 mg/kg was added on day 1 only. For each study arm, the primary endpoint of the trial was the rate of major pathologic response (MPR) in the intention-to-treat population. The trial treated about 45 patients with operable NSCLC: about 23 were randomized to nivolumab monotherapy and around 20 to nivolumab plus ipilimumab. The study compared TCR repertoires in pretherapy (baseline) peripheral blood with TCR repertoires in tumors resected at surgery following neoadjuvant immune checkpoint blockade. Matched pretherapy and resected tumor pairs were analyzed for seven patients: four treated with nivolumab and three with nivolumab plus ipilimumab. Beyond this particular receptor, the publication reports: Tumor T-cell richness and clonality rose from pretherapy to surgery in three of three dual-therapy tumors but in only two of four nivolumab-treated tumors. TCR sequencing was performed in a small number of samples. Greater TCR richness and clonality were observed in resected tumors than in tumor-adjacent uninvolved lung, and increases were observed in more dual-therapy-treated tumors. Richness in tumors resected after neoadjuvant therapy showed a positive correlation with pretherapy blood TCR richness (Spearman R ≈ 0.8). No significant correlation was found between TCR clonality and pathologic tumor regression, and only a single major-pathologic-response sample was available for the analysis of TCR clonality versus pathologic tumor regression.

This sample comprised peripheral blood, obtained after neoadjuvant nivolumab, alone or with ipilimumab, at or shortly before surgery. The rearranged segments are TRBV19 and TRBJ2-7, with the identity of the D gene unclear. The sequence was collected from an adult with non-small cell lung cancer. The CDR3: CASSISATYEQYF. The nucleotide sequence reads TGTGCCAGTAGTATATCAGCGACTTACGAGCAGTACTTC.